What follows describes a single T cell receptor (beta chain). These data come from a study of blood T cell repertoires in COVID-19. As originally analysed: Quantification of nucleated cells was approximated via reference gene primer amplification. This table comes from immunoSEQ multiplex PCR, and its TCRdb copy is limited to in-frame clones, with some not included. V, J and clone size derive from that table, while D and trimming were established from the DNA sequence. The sample has 150,000 to 200,000 clones; 86% are singletons. V lost 5 bases, J lost 2 bases, and 27 bases lay in between. Germline CDR1 and CDR2: LGHDT and YNNKEL (reference sequence). This CDR3 has 20 amino acids.

The chain recombines TRBV3-1 (or the pseudogene TRBV3-2) with TRBJ2-2; possible D gene TRBD2, 7 bases. Sequencing was carried out using peripheral blood. The clonotype comes from a woman of 80 years or more in a cohort sampled during active or convalescent COVID-19. The CDR3 DNA follows: TGTGCCAGCAGCGACAGTCCAGGCCCGGGGGGCCGGTTTAACACCGGGGAGCTGTTTTTT. Amino acids: CASSDSPGPGGRFNTGELFF.